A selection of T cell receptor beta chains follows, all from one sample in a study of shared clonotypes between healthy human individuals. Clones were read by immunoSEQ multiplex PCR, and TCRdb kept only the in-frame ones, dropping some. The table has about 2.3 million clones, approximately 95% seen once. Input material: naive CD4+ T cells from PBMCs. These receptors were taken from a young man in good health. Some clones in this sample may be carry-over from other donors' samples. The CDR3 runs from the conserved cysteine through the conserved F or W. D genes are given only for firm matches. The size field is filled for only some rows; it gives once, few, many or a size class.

cdr3_nt: TGTGCCAGCAGCCAAGTTGTCTCAGGGTCTCTCCCCGGGGAGCTGTTTTTT
cdr3_aa: CASSQVVSGSLPGELFF
clone_size: -
j_call: TRBJ2-2
v_call: TRBV4-2
d_call: -

cdr3_nt: TGTGCCAGCAGCGTAGCTGGAACTGGAAACACCATATATTTT
cdr3_aa: CASSVAGTGNTIYF
clone_size: once
j_call: TRBJ1-3
v_call: TRBV9
d_call: -

cdr3_nt: TGTGCCAGCAGTTTACCAGGGGAGGGCTACACCTTC
cdr3_aa: CASSLPGEGYTF
clone_size: -
j_call: TRBJ1-2
v_call: TRBV28
d_call: -

cdr3_nt: TGCGCCAGCAGTCGGCCCGGGAGTTCCTCAACTAATGAAAAACTGTTTTTT
cdr3_aa: CASSRPGSSSTNEKLFF
clone_size: -
j_call: TRBJ1-4
v_call: TRBV10-2
d_call: -

cdr3_nt: TGTGCCAGCAGCCCGAACTACGAGCAGTACTTC
cdr3_aa: CASSPNYEQYF
clone_size: -
j_call: TRBJ2-7
v_call: TRBV11-2
d_call: -

cdr3_nt: TGCGCCAGCAGCCAAGAGGGTAGCGCCTACGAGCAGTACTTC
cdr3_aa: CASSQEGSAYEQYF
clone_size: -
j_call: TRBJ2-7
v_call: TRBV4-1
d_call: -

cdr3_nt: TGTGCCAGCAGCTTGACAGGGGGCGCGGGGAATGAGCAGTTCTTC
cdr3_aa: CASSLTGGAGNEQFF
clone_size: -
j_call: TRBJ2-1
v_call: TRBV11-3
d_call: TRBD1

cdr3_nt: TGTGCCAGTCAAGAGTTTAGTCTATTCGGGGAGGCTTTCTTT
cdr3_aa: CASQEFSLFGEAFF
clone_size: -
j_call: TRBJ1-1
v_call: TRBV18
d_call: -

cdr3_nt: TGTGCCAGCAGTTTATTGACGGGGGGCCCTCGTGGCTACACCTTC
cdr3_aa: CASSLLTGGPRGYTF
clone_size: -
j_call: TRBJ1-2
v_call: TRBV27
d_call: -

cdr3_nt: TGCGCCAGCAGCCCCGCGCGTAGGACTAGCGGGAGAGGGGGGCAGTTCTTC
cdr3_aa: CASSPARRTSGRGGQFF
clone_size: -
j_call: TRBJ2-1
v_call: TRBV5-1
d_call: TRBD2

cdr3_nt: TGCGCCAGCAGTGAGGGGCCCATGGAGACCCAGTACTTC
cdr3_aa: CASSEGPMETQYF
clone_size: -
j_call: TRBJ2-5
v_call: TRBV10-2
d_call: -

cdr3_nt: TGTGCCAGCAGCTTATCGCGGGACGGCTACAATGAGCAGTTCTTC
cdr3_aa: CASSLSRDGYNEQFF
clone_size: -
j_call: TRBJ2-1
v_call: TRBV7-3
d_call: -

cdr3_nt: TGCGCCAGCAGCTCCCGGACAGGGGACTCGTTCTCTGGAAACACCATATATTTT
cdr3_aa: CASSSRTGDSFSGNTIYF
clone_size: -
j_call: TRBJ1-3
v_call: TRBV5-1
d_call: TRBD1

cdr3_nt: TGTGCCAGCTCTCCGGGGCCGGGGAACCAAGAGACCCAGTACTTC
cdr3_aa: CASSPGPGNQETQYF
clone_size: -
j_call: TRBJ2-5
v_call: TRBV18
d_call: -

cdr3_nt: TGTGCCAGCACCCTCTTAGTGGGTGAGCAGTTCTTC
cdr3_aa: CASTLLVGEQFF
clone_size: -
j_call: TRBJ2-1
v_call: TRBV7-2
d_call: -

cdr3_nt: TGTGCCTGGAGTGAAGGGAATCAGCCCCAGCATTTT
cdr3_aa: CAWSEGNQPQHF
clone_size: few
j_call: TRBJ1-5
v_call: TRBV30
d_call: -

cdr3_nt: TGTGCCAGCTCACCAGGGGCCAGAGCCATAAGGGGCAATCAGCCCCAGCATTTT
cdr3_aa: CASSPGARAIRGNQPQHF
clone_size: -
j_call: TRBJ1-5
v_call: TRBV18
d_call: -

cdr3_nt: TGTGCCAGCAGCTTGGACCAGGGGTCAGGCGAGCAGTACTTC
cdr3_aa: CASSLDQGSGEQYF
clone_size: -
j_call: TRBJ2-7
v_call: TRBV5-4
d_call: -

cdr3_nt: TGTGCCAGCACGGCGCGGGAGACCCCGTATTTT
cdr3_aa: CASTARETPYF
clone_size: -
j_call: TRBJ2-3
v_call: TRBV6-1
d_call: TRBD2

cdr3_nt: TGTGCCAGCATCTCAACGGGGGGGCTGGTCACTGAAGCTTTCTTT
cdr3_aa: CASISTGGLVTEAFF
clone_size: -
j_call: TRBJ1-1
v_call: TRBV28
d_call: -